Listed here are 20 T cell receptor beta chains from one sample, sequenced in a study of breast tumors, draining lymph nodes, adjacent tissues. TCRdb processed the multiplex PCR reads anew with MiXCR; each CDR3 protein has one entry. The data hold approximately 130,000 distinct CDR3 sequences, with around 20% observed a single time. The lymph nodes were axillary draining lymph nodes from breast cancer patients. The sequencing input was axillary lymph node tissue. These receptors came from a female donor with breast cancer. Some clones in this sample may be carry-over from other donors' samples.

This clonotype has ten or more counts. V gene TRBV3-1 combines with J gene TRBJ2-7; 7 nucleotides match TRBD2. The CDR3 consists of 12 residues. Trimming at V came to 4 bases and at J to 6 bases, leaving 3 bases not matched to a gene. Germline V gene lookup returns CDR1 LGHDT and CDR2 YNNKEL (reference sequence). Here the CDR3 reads CASSPRGGEQYF. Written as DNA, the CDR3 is TGTGCCAGCAGCCCGCGCGGGGGCGAGCAGTACTTC.

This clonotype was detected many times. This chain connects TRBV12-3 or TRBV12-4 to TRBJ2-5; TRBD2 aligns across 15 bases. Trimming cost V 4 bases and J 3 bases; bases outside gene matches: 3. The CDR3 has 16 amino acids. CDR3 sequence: CASSSGLAGGEETQYF. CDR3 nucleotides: TGTGCCAGCAGTTCCGGACTAGCGGGAGGGGAAGAGACCCAGTACTTC.

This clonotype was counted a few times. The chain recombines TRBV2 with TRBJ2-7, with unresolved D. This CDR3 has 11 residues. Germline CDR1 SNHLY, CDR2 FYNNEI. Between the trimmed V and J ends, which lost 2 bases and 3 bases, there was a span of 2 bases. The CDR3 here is CASSEFYEQYF. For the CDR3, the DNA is TGTGCCAGCAGTGAATTCTACGAGCAGTACTTC. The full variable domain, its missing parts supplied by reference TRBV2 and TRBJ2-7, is EPEVTQTPSHQVTQMGQEVILRCVPISNHLYFYWYRQILGQKVEFLVSFYNNEISEKSEIFDDQFSVERPDGSNFTLKIRSTKLEDSAMYFCASSEFYEQYFGPGTRLTVT.

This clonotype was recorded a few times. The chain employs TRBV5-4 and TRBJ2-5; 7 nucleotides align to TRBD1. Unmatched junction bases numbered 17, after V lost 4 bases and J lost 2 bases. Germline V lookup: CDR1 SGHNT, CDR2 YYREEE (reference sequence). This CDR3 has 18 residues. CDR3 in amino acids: CASSRPGIRGTGQETQYF. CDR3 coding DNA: TGTGCCAGCAGCCGGCCCGGAATCAGGGGGACCGGACAAGAGACCCAGTACTTC. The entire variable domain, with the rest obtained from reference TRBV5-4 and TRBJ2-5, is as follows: ETGVTQSPTHLIKTRGQQVTLRCSSQSGHNTVSWYQQALGQGPQFIFQYYREEENGRGNFPPRFSGLQFPNYSSELNVNALELDDSALYLCASSRPGIRGTGQETQYFGPGTRLLVL.

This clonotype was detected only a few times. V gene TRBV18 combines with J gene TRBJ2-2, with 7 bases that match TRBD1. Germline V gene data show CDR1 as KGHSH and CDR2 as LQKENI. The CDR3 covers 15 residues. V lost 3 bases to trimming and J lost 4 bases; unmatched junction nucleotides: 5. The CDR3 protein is CASSPPRGSTGELFF. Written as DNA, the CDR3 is TGTGCCAGCTCACCCCCCAGGGGGAGCACCGGGGAGCTGTTTTTT.

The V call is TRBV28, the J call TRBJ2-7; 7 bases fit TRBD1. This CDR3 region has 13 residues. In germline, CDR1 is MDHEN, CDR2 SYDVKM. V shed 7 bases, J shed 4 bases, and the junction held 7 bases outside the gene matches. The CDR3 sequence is CASIGTDRYEQYF. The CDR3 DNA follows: TGTGCCAGCATCGGGACAGATCGTTACGAGCAGTACTTC. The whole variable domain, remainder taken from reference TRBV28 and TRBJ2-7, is DVKVTQSSRYLVKRTGEKVFLECVQDMDHENMFWYRQDPGLGLRLIYFSYDVKMKEKGDIPEGYSVSREKKERFSLILESASTNQTSMYLCASIGTDRYEQYFGPGTRLTVT.

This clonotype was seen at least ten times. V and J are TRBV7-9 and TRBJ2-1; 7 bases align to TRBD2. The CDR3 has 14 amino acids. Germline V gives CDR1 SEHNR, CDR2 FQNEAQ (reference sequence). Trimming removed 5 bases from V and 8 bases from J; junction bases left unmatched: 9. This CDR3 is CASSPTLSGYEQFF. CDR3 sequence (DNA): TGTGCCAGCAGCCCCACCCTTAGCGGGTATGAGCAGTTCTTC.

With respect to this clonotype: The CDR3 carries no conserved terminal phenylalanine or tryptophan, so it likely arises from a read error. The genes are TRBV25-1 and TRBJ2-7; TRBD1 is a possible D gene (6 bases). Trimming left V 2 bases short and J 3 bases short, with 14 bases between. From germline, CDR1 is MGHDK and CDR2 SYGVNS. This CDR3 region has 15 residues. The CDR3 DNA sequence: TGTGCCAGCAGTGAACTCGGGACACTTAACTACGAGCAGTACTCC. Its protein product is CASSELGTLNYEQYS.

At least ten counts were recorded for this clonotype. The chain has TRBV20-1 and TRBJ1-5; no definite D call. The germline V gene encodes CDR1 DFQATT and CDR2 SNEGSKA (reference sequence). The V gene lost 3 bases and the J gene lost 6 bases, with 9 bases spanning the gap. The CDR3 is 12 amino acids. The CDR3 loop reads CSASNGVQPQHF. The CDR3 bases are TGCAGTGCTAGTAATGGAGTTCAGCCCCAGCATTTT.

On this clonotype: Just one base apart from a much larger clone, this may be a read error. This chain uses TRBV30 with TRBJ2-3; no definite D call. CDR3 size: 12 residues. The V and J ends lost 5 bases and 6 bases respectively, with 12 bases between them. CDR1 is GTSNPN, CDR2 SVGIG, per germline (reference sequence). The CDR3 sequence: CAWAPFQDTQYF. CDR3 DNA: TGTGCCTGGGCCCCCTTCCAGGATACGCAGTATTTT.

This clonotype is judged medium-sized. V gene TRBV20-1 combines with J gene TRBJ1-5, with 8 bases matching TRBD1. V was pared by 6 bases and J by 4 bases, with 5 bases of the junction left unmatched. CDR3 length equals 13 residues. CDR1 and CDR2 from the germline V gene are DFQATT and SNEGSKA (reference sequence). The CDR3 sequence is CSAEDRANQPQHF. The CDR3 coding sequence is TGCAGTGCCGAGGACAGGGCAAATCAGCCCCAGCATTTT.

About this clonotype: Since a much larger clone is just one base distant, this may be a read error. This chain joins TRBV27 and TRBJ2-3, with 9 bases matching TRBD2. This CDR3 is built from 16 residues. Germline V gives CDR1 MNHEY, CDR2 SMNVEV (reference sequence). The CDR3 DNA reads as TGTGCCAGCAGATCTACAGCGGGAGGAGGGACAGATGCGCAGTATTTT. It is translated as CASRSTAGGGTDAQYF.

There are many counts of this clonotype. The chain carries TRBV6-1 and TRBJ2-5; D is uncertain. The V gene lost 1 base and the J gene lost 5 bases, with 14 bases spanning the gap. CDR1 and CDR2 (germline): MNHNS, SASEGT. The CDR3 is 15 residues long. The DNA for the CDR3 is TGTGCCAGCAGTGAAGAAGGACGGCTTGTGGAGACCCAGTACTTC. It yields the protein CASSEEGRLVETQYF.

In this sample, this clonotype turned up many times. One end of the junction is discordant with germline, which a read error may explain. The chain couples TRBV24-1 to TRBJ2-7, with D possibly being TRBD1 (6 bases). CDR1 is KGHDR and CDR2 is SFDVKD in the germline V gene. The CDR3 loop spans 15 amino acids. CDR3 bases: TGTGCCACCAGTGATCCGGGACAAGTCCCCTACGAGCGGTACTTC. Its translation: CATSDPGQVPYERYF.

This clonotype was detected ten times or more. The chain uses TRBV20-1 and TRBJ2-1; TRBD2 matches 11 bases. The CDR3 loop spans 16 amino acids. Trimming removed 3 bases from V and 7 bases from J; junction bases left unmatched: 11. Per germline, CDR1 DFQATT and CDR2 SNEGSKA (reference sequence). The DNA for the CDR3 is TGCAGTGCTAGCCCCCTACTAGCGGGAGTAGGGAATGAGCAGTTCTTC. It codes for CSASPLLAGVGNEQFF.

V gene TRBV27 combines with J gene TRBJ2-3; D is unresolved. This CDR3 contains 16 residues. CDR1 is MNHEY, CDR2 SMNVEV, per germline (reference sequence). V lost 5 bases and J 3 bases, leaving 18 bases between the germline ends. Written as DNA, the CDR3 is TGTGCCAGCAGTCCCCGTGATGGCAGGCCAACAGATACGCAGTATTTT. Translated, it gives CASSPRDGRPTDTQYF.

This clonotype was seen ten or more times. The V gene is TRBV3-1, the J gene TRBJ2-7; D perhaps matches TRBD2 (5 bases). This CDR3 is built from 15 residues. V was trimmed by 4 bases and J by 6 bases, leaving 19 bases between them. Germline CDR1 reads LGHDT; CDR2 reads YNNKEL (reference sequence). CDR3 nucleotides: TGTGCCAGCAGCCCCAATGCCCGACGGGGTATCGAGCAGTACTTC. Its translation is CASSPNARRGIEQYF.

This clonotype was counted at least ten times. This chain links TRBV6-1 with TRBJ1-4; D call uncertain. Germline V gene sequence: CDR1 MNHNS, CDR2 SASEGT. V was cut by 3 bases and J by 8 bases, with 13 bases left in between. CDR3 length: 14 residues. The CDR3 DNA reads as TGTGCCAGCAGTGAGGGTCACGGTGGGGAAAAACTGTTTTTT. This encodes CASSEGHGGEKLFF.

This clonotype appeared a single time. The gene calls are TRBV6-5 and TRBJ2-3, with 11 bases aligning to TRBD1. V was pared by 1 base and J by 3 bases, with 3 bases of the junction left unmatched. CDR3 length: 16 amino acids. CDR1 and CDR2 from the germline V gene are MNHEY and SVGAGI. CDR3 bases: TGTGCCAGCAGTTACTGGAGGGACAGGGGGACAGATACGCAGTATTTT. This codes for CASSYWRDRGTDTQYF.

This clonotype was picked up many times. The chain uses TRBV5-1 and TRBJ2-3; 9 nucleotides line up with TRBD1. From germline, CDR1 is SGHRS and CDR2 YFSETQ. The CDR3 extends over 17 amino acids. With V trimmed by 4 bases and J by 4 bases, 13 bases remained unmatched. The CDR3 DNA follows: TGCGCCAGCAGCGGCAGAAGACAGGGGGTAAGCGCAGATACGCAGTATTTT. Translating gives CASSGRRQGVSADTQYF.